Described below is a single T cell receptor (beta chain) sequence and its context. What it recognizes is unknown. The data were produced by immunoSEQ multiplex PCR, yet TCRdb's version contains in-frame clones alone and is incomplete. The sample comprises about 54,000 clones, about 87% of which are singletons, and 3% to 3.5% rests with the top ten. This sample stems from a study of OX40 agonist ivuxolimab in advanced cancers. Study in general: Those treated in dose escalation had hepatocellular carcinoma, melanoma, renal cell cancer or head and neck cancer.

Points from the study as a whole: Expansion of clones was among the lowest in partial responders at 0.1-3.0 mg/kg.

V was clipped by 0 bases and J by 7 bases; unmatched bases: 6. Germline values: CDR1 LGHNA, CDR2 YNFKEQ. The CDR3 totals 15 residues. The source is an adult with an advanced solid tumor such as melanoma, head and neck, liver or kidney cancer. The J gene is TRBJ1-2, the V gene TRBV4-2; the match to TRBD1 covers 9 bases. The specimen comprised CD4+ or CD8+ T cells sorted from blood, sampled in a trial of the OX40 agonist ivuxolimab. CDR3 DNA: TGTGCCAGCAGCCAAGATCCCGGGACAGGGCGTGGCTACACCTTC. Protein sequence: CASSQDPGTGRGYTF.